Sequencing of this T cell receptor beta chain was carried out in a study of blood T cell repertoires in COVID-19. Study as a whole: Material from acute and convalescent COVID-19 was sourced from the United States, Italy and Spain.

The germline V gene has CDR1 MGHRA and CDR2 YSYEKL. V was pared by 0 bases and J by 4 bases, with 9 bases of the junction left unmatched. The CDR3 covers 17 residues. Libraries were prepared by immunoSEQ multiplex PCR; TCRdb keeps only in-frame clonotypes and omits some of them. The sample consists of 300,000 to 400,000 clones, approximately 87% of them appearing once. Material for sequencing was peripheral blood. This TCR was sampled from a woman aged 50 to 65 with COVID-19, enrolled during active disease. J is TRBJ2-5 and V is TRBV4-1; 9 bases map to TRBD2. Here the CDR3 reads CASSQDGIAGVLETQYF. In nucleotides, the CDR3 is TGCGCCAGCAGCCAAGATGGGATAGCGGGAGTCCTAGAGACCCAGTACTTC.